The 29 T cell receptor beta chains presented below share a single source sample, sequenced in a study of T cells in women clearing cervical HPV infection. Sequencing used immunoSEQ multiplex PCR; TCRdb keeps in-frame clones, though not all of them. The sample table sets out 30,000 or so clones. Sequencing was performed on blood buffy coat. The source is a woman aged 18-70 years with a cervical HPV16 infection that either progressed to CIN3+ or cleared (not recorded which).

A word on this clone: Coverage ceases 3 residues before the CDR3 finishes, and the germline J gene fills in the end. This sequence joins TRBV2 and TRBJ1-1; D gene ambiguous. The V gene lost 4 bases and the J gene lost 1 base, with 16 bases spanning the gap. The CDR3 runs to 16 residues. Germline V gene sequence: CDR1 SNHLY, CDR2 FYNNEI. CDR3 bases read: TGTGCCAGCAGTGTTCGGGGAAGGGAGGCGAACACTGAA. Residues: CASSVRGREANTE. The full CDR3 is CASSVRGREANTEAFF.

Note on this clone: Coverage ceases 3 residues before the CDR3 finishes, and the germline J gene fills in the end. The chain has TRBV16 and TRBJ2-2; 7 bases agree with TRBD2. The junction had 3 bases not matched to a gene; V was cut back by 4 bases and J by 4 bases. The V gene's germline CDR1 is KGHSY and CDR2 FQNENV. There are 14 residues in the CDR3. The CDR3 here is CASSPAGPTGELFF. The sequenced part of the CDR3 DNA is TGTGCCAGCAGCCCAGCGGGACCCACCGGGGAG.

In the case of this clone: The missing CDR3 end, 3 residues past where the read stops, is filled in from the germline J gene. The rearrangement uses TRBV30 and TRBJ2-1, with TRBD2 matching over 8 bases. This CDR3 region has 16 residues. Germline V CDR1 and CDR2: GTSNPN, SVGIG (reference sequence). V lost 2 bases to trimming and J lost 6 bases; unmatched junction nucleotides: 12. The part of the CDR3 DNA that was read is TGTGCCTGGAGTTCGACCGGGACTAGTAATCCCAATGAG. This translates into CAWSSTGTSNPNE. The full-length CDR3 reads as CAWSSTGTSNPNEQFF. The full variable domain, with the rest looked up from reference TRBV30 and TRBJ2-1, is SQTIHQWPATLVQPVGSPLSLECTVEGTSNPNLYWYRQAAGRGLQLLFYSVGIGQISSEVPQNLSASRPQDRQFILSSKKLLLSDSGFYLCAWSSTGTSNPNEQFFGPGTRLTVL.

In regard to this clone: The CDR3 is cut off 3 residues early in the read; its end comes from the germline J gene. The chain links TRBV30 to TRBJ1-2; 9 bases are a match to TRBD1. This CDR3 region has 14 residues. Germline V gives CDR1 GTSNPN, CDR2 SVGIG (reference sequence). The J segment lost 6 bases and the V segment lost 0 bases, leaving 5 bases of the junction unmatched. The CDR3 DNA, read in part, is TGTGCCTGGAGTGTACTGGGGACAGGGAATGGC. This gives the protein CAWSVLGTGNG. The full-length CDR3 reads as CAWSVLGTGNGYTF. The full variable domain, its missing parts supplied by reference TRBV30 and TRBJ1-2, is SQTIHQWPATLVQPVGSPLSLECTVEGTSNPNLYWYRQAAGRGLQLLFYSVGIGQISSEVPQNLSASRPQDRQFILSSKKLLLSDSGFYLCAWSVLGTGNGYTFGSGTRLTVV.

Concerning this clone: The read terminates 3 residues before the CDR3 end, so the remaining end is supplied by the germline J gene. This sequence joins TRBV2 and TRBJ1-2; possibly TRBD1 for D (5 bases). The length of the CDR3 is 13 residues. Germline lookup yields CDR1 SNHLY and CDR2 FYNNEI. Trimming removed 1 base from V and 7 bases from J, with 10 bases in between. This chain's CDR3 is CASSEDGGGGYTF. CDR3 bases read: TGTGCCAGCAGTGAAGACGGCGGGGGTGGC. The variable domain in full, completed from reference TRBV2 and TRBJ1-2, reads EPEVTQTPSHQVTQMGQEVILRCVPISNHLYFYWYRQILGQKVEFLVSFYNNEISEKSEIFDDQFSVERPDGSNFTLKIRSTKLEDSAMYFCASSEDGGGGYTFGSGTRLTVV.

To note about this clone: The CDR3 goes on 3 residues after the read ends, and that part is filled in from the germline J gene. The chain combines TRBV18 with TRBJ2-3; 9 bases are a match to TRBD1. Looked up from germline, CDR1 is KGHSH and CDR2 is LQKENI. The V segment lost 4 bases and the J segment 2 bases; nucleotides outside the gene matches: 7. The CDR3 totals 16 residues. CDR3 bases read: TGTGCCAGCTCACAGGACAGGGGCCAGCCCACAGATACG. This gives the protein CASSQDRGQPTDT. The CDR3 as a whole reads CASSQDRGQPTDTQYF.

Points on this clone: The CDR3 goes on 3 residues after the read ends, and that part is filled in from the germline J gene. This chain uses TRBV18 with TRBJ1-1; D may be TRBD1 (5 bases). The CDR3 is 14 amino acids. Germline V gene data show CDR1 as KGHSH and CDR2 as LQKENI. CDR3 sequence: CASRQLAEDNEAFF. The sequenced CDR3 bases are TGTGCCAGCAGACAACTAGCGGAGGACAATGAG.

For this clone: From the germline J gene comes the end of the CDR3, since the read stops 3 residues before it. The chain joins TRBV18 to TRBJ2-3, with a weak D call TRBD1 (6 bases). This CDR3 comprises 16 residues. The germline V gene has CDR1 KGHSH and CDR2 LQKENI. V gave up 3 bases and J gave up 3 bases, with 16 bases separating them. The CDR3 reads CASSPERHRVTDTQYF. CDR3 DNA, as far as it was read: TGTGCCAGCTCACCGGAGCGCCACAGGGTGACAGATACG. The full variable domain, rest sourced from reference TRBV18 and TRBJ2-3, is NAGVMQNPRHLVRRRGQEARLRCSPMKGHSHVYWYRQLPEEGLKFMVYLQKENIIDESGMPKERFSAEFPKEGPSILRIQQVVRGDSAAYFCASSPERHRVTDTQYFGPGTRLTVL.

Of note for this clone: The CDR3 end is not reached by the read, which stops 3 residues before it; the germline J gene fills it in. V gene TRBV6-1 combines with J gene TRBJ2-7, with 8 bases aligning to TRBD1. The CDR3 has 15 amino acids. Germline-derived CDR1 and CDR2 are MNHNS and SASEGT. V was clipped by 3 bases and J by 0 bases; unmatched bases: 4. Incomplete CDR3 DNA: TGTGCCAGCAGTGACCGACAGGGGAGCTCCTACGAG. Translated, it gives CASSDRQGSSYE. In full, the CDR3 reads CASSDRQGSSYEQYF.

To note about this clone: The read comes to an end 3 residues before the CDR3 does, leaving the germline J gene to fill in the end. This chain connects TRBV20-1 to TRBJ1-1, with TRBD1 identical over 7 bases. The ends lost 2 bases at V and 1 base at J; junction bases unmatched: 16. The CDR3 is 18 residues long. Germline V CDR1 and CDR2: DFQATT, SNEGSKA (reference sequence). The CDR3 loop is CSARWQGGKWEENTEAFF. The CDR3 bases that were read are TGCAGTGCTAGATGGCAGGGGGGCAAGTGGGAGGAGAACACTGAA.

As to this clone: The read ends 3 residues before the CDR3 terminus; that terminus is restored from the germline J gene. V gene TRBV6-4 combines with J gene TRBJ1-1, with a possible D match to TRBD1 (6 bases). V lost 7 bases and J lost 0, with 12 bases in between. The V gene's germline CDR1 is MRHNA and CDR2 SNTAGT. This CDR3 has 14 amino acids. CDR3 in amino acids: CASKNRAMNTEAFF. The covered CDR3 bases are TGTGCCAGCAAGAACAGGGCAATGAACACTGAA.

As concerns this clone: The CDR3 goes on 3 residues after the read ends, and that part is filled in from the germline J gene. The chain uses TRBV7-8 and TRBJ2-2; D is ambiguous. V gave up 10 bases and J gave up 4 bases, with 22 bases separating them. The CDR3 contains 16 residues. CDR1 and CDR2 from the germline V gene are SGHVS and FQNEAQ. This CDR3 reads CATTKEGDYPTGELFF. CDR3 DNA, as far as it was read: TGTGCCACCACTAAGGAAGGCGATTACCCCACCGGGGAG. The variable domain in full, with the rest retrieved from reference TRBV7-8 and TRBJ2-2, is GAGVSQSPRYKVAKRGQDVALRCDPISGHVSLFWYQQALGQGPEFLTYFQNEAQLDKSGLPSDRFFAERPEGSVSTLKIQRTQQEDSAVYLCATTKEGDYPTGELFFGEGSRLTVL.

With regard to this clone: The CDR3 is cut off 3 residues early in the read; its end comes from the germline J gene. The rearrangement uses TRBV7-2 and TRBJ1-1, with D uncertain. The germline V and J ends were trimmed by 3 bases and 0 bases, with 8 bases remaining between them. Germline loops: CDR1 SGHTA, CDR2 FQGNSA. The CDR3 has 14 residues. CDR3 DNA (partial): TGTGCCAGCAGCTTTCGCGACATGAACACTGAA. Its protein is CASSFRDMNTE. The whole CDR3 protein reads CASSFRDMNTEAFF.

Comment on this clone: The read ends 3 residues shy of where the CDR3 ends; the end is completed using the germline J gene. The J gene is TRBJ2-7, the V gene TRBV2, with a tentative D call TRBD1 (6 bases). V was clipped by 4 bases and J by 6 bases, with 7 bases between them. Germline V gene lookup returns CDR1 SNHLY and CDR2 FYNNEI. CDR3 length: 11 amino acids. The CDR3 bases that were read are TGTGCCAGCAGTGTACAGGGCGAG. This translates into CASSVQGE. The full CDR3 sequence reads CASSVQGEQYF.

On this clone itself: The read ends 3 residues shy of where the CDR3 ends; the end is completed using the germline J gene. V usage is TRBV20-1 and J usage is TRBJ2-1; TRBD1 matches 8 bases. The J segment lost 4 bases and the V segment lost 6 bases, leaving 11 bases of the junction unmatched. This CDR3 is built from 15 residues. In germline, CDR1 is DFQATT, CDR2 SNEGSKA (reference sequence). The CDR3 loop is CSAHTGQGTYNEQFF. CDR3 bases read: TGCAGTGCCCACACCGGACAGGGAACATACAATGAG.

In regard to this clone: The read ends 3 residues early relative to the CDR3; the germline J gene fills the gap. J is TRBJ2-7 and V is TRBV20-1, with 9 bases aligning to TRBD1. The V gene end was trimmed by 0 bases and the J gene end by 4 bases; junction bases not matched to a gene: 10. CDR1 is DFQATT and CDR2 is SNEGSKA in the germline V gene (reference sequence). This CDR3 is built from 16 residues. The CDR3 loop is CSARDPRGTGLYEQYF. CDR3 DNA, as far as it was read: TGCAGTGCTAGAGATCCAAGGGGGACAGGGTTGTACGAG.

For this clone: The read ends 3 residues before the CDR3 terminus; that terminus is restored from the germline J gene. The chain links TRBV10-3 to TRBJ2-7; the D is unclear. The CDR3 contains 16 residues. The V end was cut by 3 bases, the J end by 0 bases, with 15 bases between. Germline V gives CDR1 ENHRY, CDR2 SYGVKD. The covered CDR3 bases are TGTGCCATCAGTGACCCATTTGTGAAGGGCTCCTACGAG. Translating gives CAISDPFVKGSYE. The entire CDR3 reads CAISDPFVKGSYEQYF.

A note on this clone: Sequencing ends 3 residues short of the CDR3 end; the germline J gene provides the rest. The chain couples TRBV5-1 to TRBJ2-7, with 8 bases that match TRBD1. Germline V lookup: CDR1 SGHRS, CDR2 YFSETQ. V lost 5 bases and J lost 5; bases outside the gene matches: 9. This CDR3 region has 14 residues. The DNA read from the CDR3 is TGCGCCAGCAGTCGGGGACAGGACATCGACGAG. Translated: CASSRGQDIDE. The whole CDR3 region reads CASSRGQDIDEQYF.

Comment on this clone: The read is 3 residues too short to cover the CDR3 end, so that end is filled in from the germline J gene. The chain links TRBV7-3 to TRBJ1-1; 8 nucleotides agree with TRBD1. Germline CDR1 and CDR2: SGHTA and FQGTGA. V dropped 5 bases and J dropped 5; count of bases not matched to a gene: 7. This CDR3 contains 14 residues. The CDR3 is CASSGGQGGTEAFF. The covered CDR3 bases are TGTGCCAGCAGCGGAGGACAGGGCGGTACTGAA.

Concerning this clone itself: Read data end 3 residues before the CDR3 end; the end is taken from the germline J gene. The V call is TRBV11-3, the J call TRBJ1-1, with D maybe TRBD1 (5 bases). With 0 bases removed from V and 5 bases from J, the gap between germline ends came to 13 bases. The CDR3 sequence is 15 residues long. Germline CDR1 SGHNT, CDR2 YENEEA. The CDR3 bases that were read are TGTGCCAGCAGCTTAGACCCATCAGGGAGTACTGAA. Translating gives CASSLDPSGSTE. The complete CDR3 sequence is CASSLDPSGSTEAFF.

On this clone: Read coverage stops 3 residues before the CDR3 terminus; the germline J gene supplies the remainder. V usage is TRBV5-1 and J usage is TRBJ2-1, with D unresolved. Germline V gene sequence: CDR1 SGHRS, CDR2 YFSETQ. V lost 4 bases and J lost 2, with 16 bases in between. The CDR3 length is 16 residues. The CDR3 loop is CASSLRISTTYNEQFF. The DNA read from the CDR3 is TGCGCCAGCAGCCTCCGTATCTCGACAACCTACAATGAG.

Regarding this clone: The junction departs from germline at one end; a sequencing error may be responsible. The read falls 3 residues short of the CDR3 end, and the missing part is taken from the germline J gene. V is TRBV4-2 and J is TRBJ2-3; TRBD2 might be the D (6 bases). This CDR3 comprises 14 residues. Germline values: CDR1 LGHNA, CDR2 YNFKEQ. The CDR3 here is CASSKRTTSDTQYF. The CDR3 DNA, read in part, is TGCGCCAGCAGCAAAAGGACTACCTCAGATACG.

To note about this clone: The DNA ends 3 residues before the CDR3 does, and the rest of the CDR3 is filled in from the germline J gene. The V gene is TRBV7-3, the J gene TRBJ2-2; 8 nucleotides agree with TRBD2. There are 18 residues in the CDR3. The germline V gene has CDR1 SGHTA and CDR2 FQGTGA. The V and J ends lost 1 base and 4 bases, in that order; junction bases with no gene match: 11. CDR3 bases read: TGTGCCAGCAGCTTAAACGGGGGGGCGGGTTCCAGCACCGGGGAG. Amino acid sequence: CASSLNGGAGSSTGE. The whole CDR3 is CASSLNGGAGSSTGELFF.

Note on this clone: The CDR3 end is not reached by the read, which stops 3 residues before it; the germline J gene fills it in. V and J are TRBV27 and TRBJ2-7, with TRBD1 identical over 12 bases. This CDR3 is built from 18 residues. Per the germline V gene, CDR1 is MNHEY and CDR2 is SMNVEV (reference sequence). Trimming took 4 bases from V and 0 from J; bases not matched to a gene: 10. The sequenced part of the CDR3 DNA is TGTGCCAGCAGTTCCCGGGACAGGGGGCCCCAGAGCTCCTACGAG. Its protein product is CASSSRDRGPQSSYE. The CDR3 in its entirety is CASSSRDRGPQSSYEQYF.

Remarks on this clone: The read finishes 3 residues shy of the CDR3 end, and the germline J gene is used to complete it. The chain employs TRBV5-1 and TRBJ2-3, with 10 bases matching TRBD2. The CDR3 totals 15 residues. J was trimmed by 2 bases and V by 4 bases; bases with no gene match: 4. The germline CDR1 and CDR2 sequences are SGHRS and YFSETQ. CDR3 bases read: TGCGCCAGCAGCCTAGCGGGAGTGGACACAGATACG. This sequence encodes CASSLAGVDTDT. The entire CDR3 protein reads CASSLAGVDTDTQYF. Full variable domain (remainder filled in from reference TRBV5-1 and TRBJ2-3): KAGVTQTPRYLIKTRGQQVTLSCSPISGHRSVSWYQQTPGQGLQFLFEYFSETQRNKGNFPGRFSGRQFSNSRSEMNVSTLELGDSALYLCASSLAGVDTDTQYFGPGTRLTVL.

The DNA read from the CDR3 is TGTGCCAGCAGGTCCGGACTAGCCAATTCTGAG. This sequence encodes CASRSGLANSE. The entire CDR3 sequence reads CASRSGLANSEQFF. V gene TRBV7-2 combines with J gene TRBJ2-1, with TRBD2 identical over 8 bases. From the germline J gene comes the end of the CDR3, since the read stops 3 residues before it. Germline CDR1 is SGHTA and CDR2 is FQGNSA. This CDR3 has 14 amino acids. J gave up 9 bases and V 6 bases, and 10 bases lay outside the gene matches. Supplemented by reference TRBV7-2 and TRBJ2-1, the full variable domain reads GAGVSQSPSNKVTEKGKDVELRCDPISGHTALYWYRQSLGQGLEFLIYFQGNSAPDKSGLPSDRFSAERTGGSVSTLTIQRTQQEDSAVYLCASRSGLANSEQFFGPGTRLTVL.

CDR3: CASSHAQTKNEQFF. The part of the CDR3 DNA that was read is TGTGCCAGTAGTCACGCACAAACTAAGAATGAG. This chain links TRBV19 with TRBJ2-1; D is unclear. The read stops 3 residues short of the end of the CDR3; the missing end is completed from the germline J gene. This CDR3 has 14 residues. CDR1 is LNHDA and CDR2 is SQIVND in the germline V gene (reference sequence). The V and J ends lost 5 bases and 7 bases respectively, with 15 bases between them.

Note on this clone: The DNA ends 3 residues before the CDR3 does, and the rest of the CDR3 is filled in from the germline J gene. V gene TRBV5-4 combines with J gene TRBJ2-1; 10 positions match TRBD1. The ends lost 5 bases at V and 4 bases at J; junction bases unmatched: 6. The CDR3 runs 15 residues. CDR1 and CDR2 (germline): SGHNT, YYREEE (reference sequence). The CDR3 here is CASSKSGQGYNEQFF. CDR3 DNA, as far as it was read: TGTGCCAGCAGTAAATCGGGACAGGGGTACAATGAG.

Regarding this clone: The read halts 3 residues ahead of the CDR3 end, with the missing end drawn from the germline J gene. The chain uses TRBV5-1 and TRBJ2-3; possibly TRBD1 for D (5 bases). CDR1 and CDR2 (germline): SGHRS, YFSETQ. This CDR3 region has 15 residues. The CDR3 reads CASSLADSLQETQYF. The CDR3 DNA, read in part, is TGCGCCAGCAGCTTGGCCGACAGCCTACAAGAGACG.